The clone carrying this TCR beta chain was picked up one time. Its antigen is still unknown. J gave up 5 bases and V 3 bases, and 1 base lay outside the gene matches. Germline CDR1 and CDR2: SGDLS and YYNGEE. The CDR3 is made up of 13 amino acids. The data are from a study of graft-versus-host responses after intestinal transplantation. The overall study: The study gave all recipients anti-thymocyte globulin induction, then tacrolimus and steroids for approximately three years. Study-level points and caveats: Across patients carrying graft-donor T cell macrochimerism, allografts held high graft-versus-host to host-versus-graft clonal ratios.

Only in-frame clones appear in the TCRdb table, and some are missing; sequencing was by immunoSEQ multiplex PCR. Of some 86,000 clones listed, 91% are singletons. Sequenced material: unstimulated CD4+ T cells sorted from spleen or lymph node cells, taken before intestinal transplant. The TCR comes from a human donor who received an intestinal transplant. The chain employs TRBV9 and TRBJ2-1, with 8 nucleotides matching TRBD1. In DNA form, the CDR3 reads TGTGCCAGCAGCGCGGACAGGGACAATGAGCAGTTCTTC. Translation gives CASSADRDNEQFF.